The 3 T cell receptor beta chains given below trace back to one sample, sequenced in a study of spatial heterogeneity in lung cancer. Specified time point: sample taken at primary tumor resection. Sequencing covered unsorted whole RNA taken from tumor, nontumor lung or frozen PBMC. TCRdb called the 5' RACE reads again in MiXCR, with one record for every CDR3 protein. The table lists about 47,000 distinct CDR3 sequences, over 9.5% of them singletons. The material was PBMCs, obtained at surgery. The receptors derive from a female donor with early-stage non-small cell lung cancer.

Written as DNA, the CDR3 is TGTGCCAGCAGCGTAGCCCAGGGCTCTAATGAAAAACTGTTTTTT. Translating it yields CASSVAQGSNEKLFF. The chain uses TRBV9 and TRBJ1-4, with D perhaps matching TRBD1 (5 bases). The germline V gene encodes CDR1 SGDLS and CDR2 YYNGEE. The CDR3 consists of 15 residues. The V gene lost 0 bases and the J gene lost 3 bases, with 9 bases spanning the gap.

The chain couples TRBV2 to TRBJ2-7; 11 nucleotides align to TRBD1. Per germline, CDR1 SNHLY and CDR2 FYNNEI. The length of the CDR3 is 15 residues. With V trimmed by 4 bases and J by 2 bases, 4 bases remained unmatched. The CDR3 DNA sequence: TGTGCCAGCAGTGGGGACAGGGGGAGGACCTACGAGCAGTACTTC. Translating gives CASSGDRGRTYEQYF.

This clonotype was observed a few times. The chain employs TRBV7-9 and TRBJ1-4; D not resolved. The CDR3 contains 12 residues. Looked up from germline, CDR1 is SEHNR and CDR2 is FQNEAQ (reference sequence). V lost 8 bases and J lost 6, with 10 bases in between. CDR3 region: CASLGSHEKLFF. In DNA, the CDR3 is TGTGCCAGCCTCGGTTCCCATGAAAAACTGTTTTTT.